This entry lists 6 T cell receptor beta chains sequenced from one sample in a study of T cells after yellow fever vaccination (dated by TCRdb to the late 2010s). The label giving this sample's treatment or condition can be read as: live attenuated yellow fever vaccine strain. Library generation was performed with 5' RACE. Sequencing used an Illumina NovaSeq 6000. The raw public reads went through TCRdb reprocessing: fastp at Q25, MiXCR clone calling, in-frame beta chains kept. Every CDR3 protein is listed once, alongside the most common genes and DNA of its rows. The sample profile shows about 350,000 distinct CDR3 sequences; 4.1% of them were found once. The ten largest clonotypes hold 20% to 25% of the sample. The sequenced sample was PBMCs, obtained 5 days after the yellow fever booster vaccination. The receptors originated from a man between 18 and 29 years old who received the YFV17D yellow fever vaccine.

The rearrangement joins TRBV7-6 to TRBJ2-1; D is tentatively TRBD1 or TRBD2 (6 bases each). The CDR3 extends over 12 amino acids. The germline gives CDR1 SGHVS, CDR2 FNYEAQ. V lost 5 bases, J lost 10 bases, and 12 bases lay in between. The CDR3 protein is CASSPLGGEQFF. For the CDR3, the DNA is TGTGCCAGCAGCCCACTCGGGGGCGAGCAGTTCTTC.

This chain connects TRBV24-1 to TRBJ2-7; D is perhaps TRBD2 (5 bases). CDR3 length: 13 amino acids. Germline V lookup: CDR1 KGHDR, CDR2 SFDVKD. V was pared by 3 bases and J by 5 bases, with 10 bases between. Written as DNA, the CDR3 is TGTGCCACCAGTGATCACGGGGTCCACGAGCAGTACGTC. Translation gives CATSDHGVHEQYV.

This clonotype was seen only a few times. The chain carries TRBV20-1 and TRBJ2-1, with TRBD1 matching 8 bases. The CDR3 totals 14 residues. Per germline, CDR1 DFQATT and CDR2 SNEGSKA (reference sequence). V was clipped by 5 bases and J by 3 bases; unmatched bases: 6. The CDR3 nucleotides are TGCAGTGCTCGAAAGGGACAGGTCTACAATGAGCAGTTCTTC. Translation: CSARKGQVYNEQFF.

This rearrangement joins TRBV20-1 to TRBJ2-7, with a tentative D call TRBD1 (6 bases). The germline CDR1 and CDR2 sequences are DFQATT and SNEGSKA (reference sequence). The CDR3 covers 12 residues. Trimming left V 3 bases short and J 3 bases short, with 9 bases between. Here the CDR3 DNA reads TGCAGTGCTAGGGGGGCGGTCTACGAGCAGTACGTC. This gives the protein CSARGAVYEQYV.

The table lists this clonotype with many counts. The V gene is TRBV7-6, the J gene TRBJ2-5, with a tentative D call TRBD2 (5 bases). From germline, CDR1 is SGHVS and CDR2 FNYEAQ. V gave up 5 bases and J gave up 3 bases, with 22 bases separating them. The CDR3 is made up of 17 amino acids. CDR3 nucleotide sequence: TGTGCCAGCAGCCAGCGCGGGCAGGCGCTCGACAAAGAGACCCAGTACTTC. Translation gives CASSQRGQALDKETQYF.

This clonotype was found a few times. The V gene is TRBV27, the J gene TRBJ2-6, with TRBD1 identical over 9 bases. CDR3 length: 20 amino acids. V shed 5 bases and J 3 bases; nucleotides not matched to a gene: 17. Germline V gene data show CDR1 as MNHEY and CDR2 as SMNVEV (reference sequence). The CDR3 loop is CASSTLGQGIPGGGANVLTF. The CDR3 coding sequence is TGTGCCAGCAGTACCCTGGGACAGGGAATCCCTGGTGGTGGGGCCAACGTCCTGACTTTC. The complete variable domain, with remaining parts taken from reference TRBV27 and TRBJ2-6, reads EAQVTQNPRYLITVTGKKLTVTCSQNMNHEYMSWYRQDPGLGLRQIYYSMNVEVTDKGDVPEGYKVSRKEKRNFPLILESPSPNQTSLYFCASSTLGQGIPGGGANVLTFGAGSRLTVL.